This TCR beta chain is from a study of blood T cell repertoires in COVID-19. Using immunoSEQ multiplex PCR, the repertoire was profiled, and TCRdb retains in-frame clones only, with some absent. The profile shows around 140,000 clones, around 90% of them singletons. V shed 0 bases and J 6 bases; nucleotides not matched to a gene: 1. The germline gives CDR1 SGHRS, CDR2 YFSETQ. The CDR3 consists of 14 residues. Concerning this clone itself: Other DNA sequences in this specimen translate into the identical CDR3.

The sequence derives from a human donor with COVID-19, enrolled during active disease. The donor label of this sample is uncertain. The specimen sequenced was peripheral blood. The chain uses TRBV5-1 and TRBJ1-4, with TRBD1 matching over 8 bases. This CDR3 is CASSLAGGDEKLFF. The CDR3 region has the DNA TGCGCCAGCAGCTTGGCAGGGGGCGATGAAAAACTGTTTTTT.